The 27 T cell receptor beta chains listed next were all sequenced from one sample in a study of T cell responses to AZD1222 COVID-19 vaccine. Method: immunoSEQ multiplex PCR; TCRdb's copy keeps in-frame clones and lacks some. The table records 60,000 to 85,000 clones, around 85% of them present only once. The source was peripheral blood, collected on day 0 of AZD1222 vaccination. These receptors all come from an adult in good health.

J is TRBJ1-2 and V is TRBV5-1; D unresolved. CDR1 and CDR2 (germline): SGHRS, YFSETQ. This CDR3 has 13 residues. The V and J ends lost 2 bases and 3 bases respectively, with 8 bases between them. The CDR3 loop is CASSFGDHYGYTF. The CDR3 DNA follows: TGCGCCAGCAGCTTTGGCGACCACTATGGCTACACCTTC.

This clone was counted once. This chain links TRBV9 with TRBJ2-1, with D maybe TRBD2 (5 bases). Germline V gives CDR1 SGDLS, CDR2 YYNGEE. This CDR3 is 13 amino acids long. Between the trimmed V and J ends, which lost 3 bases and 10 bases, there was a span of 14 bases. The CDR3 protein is CASSGALWEEQFF. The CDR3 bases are TGTGCCAGCAGCGGGGCACTTTGGGAGGAGCAGTTCTTC.

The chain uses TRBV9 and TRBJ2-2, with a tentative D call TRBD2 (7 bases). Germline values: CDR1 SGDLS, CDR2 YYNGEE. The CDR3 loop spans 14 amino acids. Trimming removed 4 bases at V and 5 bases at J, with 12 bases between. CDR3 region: CASSFGGQTGELFF. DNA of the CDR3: TGTGCCAGCAGCTTCGGGGGGCAAACCGGGGAGCTGTTTTTT.

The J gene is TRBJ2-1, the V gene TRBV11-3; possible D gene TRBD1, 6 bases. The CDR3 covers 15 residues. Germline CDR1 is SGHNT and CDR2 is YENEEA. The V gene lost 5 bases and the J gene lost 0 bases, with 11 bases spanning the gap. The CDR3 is CASSRGQFSYNEQFF. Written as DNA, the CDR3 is TGTGCCAGCAGCCGTGGACAGTTCTCCTACAATGAGCAGTTCTTC. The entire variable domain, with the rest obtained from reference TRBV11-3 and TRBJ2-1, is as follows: EAGVVQSPRYKIIEKKQPVAFWCNPISGHNTLYWYLQNLGQGPELLIRYENEEAVDDSQLPKDRFSAERLKGVDSTLKIQPAELGDSAVYLCASSRGQFSYNEQFFGPGTRLTVL.

The CDR3 is CASSPQTMSSGNTIYF. The DNA for the CDR3 is TGTGCCAGCAGCCCGCAGACGATGAGCTCTGGAAACACCATATATTTT. The V gene is TRBV9, the J gene TRBJ1-3, with D uncertain. Germline CDR1 is SGDLS and CDR2 is YYNGEE. This CDR3 has 16 amino acids. The V and J ends lost 4 bases and 0 bases respectively, with 14 bases between them.

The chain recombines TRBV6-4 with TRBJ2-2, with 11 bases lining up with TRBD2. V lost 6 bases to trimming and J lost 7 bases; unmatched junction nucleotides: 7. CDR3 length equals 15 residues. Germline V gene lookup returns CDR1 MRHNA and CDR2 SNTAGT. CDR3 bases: TGTGCCAGCAGCGCTTCCGGGACTAGCGGCGGGGAGCTGTTTTTT. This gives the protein CASSASGTSGGELFF.

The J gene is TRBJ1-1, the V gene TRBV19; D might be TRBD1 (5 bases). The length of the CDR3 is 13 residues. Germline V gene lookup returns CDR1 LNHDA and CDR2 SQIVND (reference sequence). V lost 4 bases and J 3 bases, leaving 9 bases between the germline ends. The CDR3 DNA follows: TGTGCCAGTAGTACACAACAGGACACTGAAGCTTTCTTT. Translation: CASSTQQDTEAFF.

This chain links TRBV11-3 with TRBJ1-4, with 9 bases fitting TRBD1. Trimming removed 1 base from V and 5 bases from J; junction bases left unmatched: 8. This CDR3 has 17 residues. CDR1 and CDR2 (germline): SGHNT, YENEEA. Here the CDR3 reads CASSLGSAGTGNEKLFF. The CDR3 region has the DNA TGTGCCAGCAGCTTAGGGTCCGCCGGGACAGGGAATGAAAAACTGTTTTTT.

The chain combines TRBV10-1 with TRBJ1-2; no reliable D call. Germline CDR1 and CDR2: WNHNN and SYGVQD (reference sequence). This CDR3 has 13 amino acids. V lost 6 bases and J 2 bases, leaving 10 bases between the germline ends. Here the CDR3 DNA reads TGCGCCAGCAGCCAGGCGGAGAACTATGGCTACACCTTC. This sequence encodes CASSQAENYGYTF.

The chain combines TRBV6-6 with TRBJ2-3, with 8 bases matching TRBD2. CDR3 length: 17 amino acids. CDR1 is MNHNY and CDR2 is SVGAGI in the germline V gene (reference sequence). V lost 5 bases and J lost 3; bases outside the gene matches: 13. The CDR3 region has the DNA TGTGCCAGCAGTCCCAGTTCCGGGGGGGCCTGGACAGATACGCAGTATTTT. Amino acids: CASSPSSGGAWTDTQYF.

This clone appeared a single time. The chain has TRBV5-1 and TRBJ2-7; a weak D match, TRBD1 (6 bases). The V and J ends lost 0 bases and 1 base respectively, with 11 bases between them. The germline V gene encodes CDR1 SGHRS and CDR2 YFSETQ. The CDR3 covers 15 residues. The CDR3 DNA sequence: TGCGCCAGCAGCTTGGCCCGGGACACTTCCTACGAGCAGTACTTC. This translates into CASSLARDTSYEQYF. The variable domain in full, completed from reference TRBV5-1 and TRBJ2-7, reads KAGVTQTPRYLIKTRGQQVTLSCSPISGHRSVSWYQQTPGQGLQFLFEYFSETQRNKGNFPGRFSGRQFSNSRSEMNVSTLELGDSALYLCASSLARDTSYEQYFGPGTRLTVT.

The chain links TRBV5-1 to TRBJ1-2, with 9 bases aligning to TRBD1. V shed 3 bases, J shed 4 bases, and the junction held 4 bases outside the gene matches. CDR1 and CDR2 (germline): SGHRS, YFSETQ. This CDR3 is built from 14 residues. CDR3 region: CASSSGTGSYGYTF. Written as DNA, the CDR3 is TGCGCCAGCAGCTCCGGGACAGGGAGCTATGGCTACACCTTC. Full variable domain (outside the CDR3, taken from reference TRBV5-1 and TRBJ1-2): KAGVTQTPRYLIKTRGQQVTLSCSPISGHRSVSWYQQTPGQGLQFLFEYFSETQRNKGNFPGRFSGRQFSNSRSEMNVSTLELGDSALYLCASSSGTGSYGYTFGSGTRLTVV.

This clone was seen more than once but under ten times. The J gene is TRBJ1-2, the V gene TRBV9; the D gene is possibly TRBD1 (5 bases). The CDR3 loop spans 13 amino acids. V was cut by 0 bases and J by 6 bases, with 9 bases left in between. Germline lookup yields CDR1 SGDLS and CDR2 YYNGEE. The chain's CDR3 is CASSVVEGNGYTF. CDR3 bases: TGTGCCAGCAGCGTAGTTGAGGGGAATGGCTACACCTTC.

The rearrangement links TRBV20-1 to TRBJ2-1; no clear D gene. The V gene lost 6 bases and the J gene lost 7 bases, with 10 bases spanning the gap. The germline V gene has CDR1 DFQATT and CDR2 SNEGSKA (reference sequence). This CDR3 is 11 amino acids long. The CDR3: CSAVSLNEQFF. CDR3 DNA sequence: TGCAGTGCCGTGTCTCTTAATGAGCAGTTCTTC.

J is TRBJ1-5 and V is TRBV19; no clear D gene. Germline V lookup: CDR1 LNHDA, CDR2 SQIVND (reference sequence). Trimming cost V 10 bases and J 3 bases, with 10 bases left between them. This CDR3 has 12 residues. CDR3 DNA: TGTGCCACTCGACAAGTCAATCAGCCCCAGCATTTT. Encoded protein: CATRQVNQPQHF.

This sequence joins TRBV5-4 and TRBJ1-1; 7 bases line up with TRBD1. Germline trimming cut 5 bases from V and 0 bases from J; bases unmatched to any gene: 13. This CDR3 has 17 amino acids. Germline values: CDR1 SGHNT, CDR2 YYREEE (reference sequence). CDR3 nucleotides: TGTGCCAGCAGTCGGGACAGTGGCCCCGTGCTGAACACTGAAGCTTTCTTT. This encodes CASSRDSGPVLNTEAFF.

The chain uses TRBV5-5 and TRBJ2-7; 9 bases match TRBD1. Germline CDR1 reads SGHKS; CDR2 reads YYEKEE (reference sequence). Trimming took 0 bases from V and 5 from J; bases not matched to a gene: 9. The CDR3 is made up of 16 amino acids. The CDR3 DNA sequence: TGTGCCAGCAGCTTGGGGTACAGGACAGGGGTCGACGAGCAGTACTTC. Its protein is CASSLGYRTGVDEQYF.

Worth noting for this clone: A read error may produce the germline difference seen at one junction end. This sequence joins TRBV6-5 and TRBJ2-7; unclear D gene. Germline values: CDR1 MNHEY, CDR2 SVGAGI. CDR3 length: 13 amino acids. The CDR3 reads CASSSLAPLGPTF. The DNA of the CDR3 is TGTGCCAGCAGTTCCCTGGCCCCTCTCGGCCCAACGTTC.

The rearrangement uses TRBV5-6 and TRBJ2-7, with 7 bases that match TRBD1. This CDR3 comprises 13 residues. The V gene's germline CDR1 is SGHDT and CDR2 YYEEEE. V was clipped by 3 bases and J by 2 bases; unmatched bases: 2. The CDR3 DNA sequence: TGTGCCAGCAGCTACGGGACAGCCTACGAGCAGTACTTC. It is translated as CASSYGTAYEQYF.

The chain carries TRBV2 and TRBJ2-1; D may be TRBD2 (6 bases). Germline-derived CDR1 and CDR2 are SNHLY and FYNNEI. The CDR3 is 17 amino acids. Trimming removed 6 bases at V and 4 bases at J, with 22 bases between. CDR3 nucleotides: TGTGCCAGCAGAACCATCTTACGGGACTTATTTTACAATGAGCAGTTCTTC. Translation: CASRTILRDLFYNEQFF.

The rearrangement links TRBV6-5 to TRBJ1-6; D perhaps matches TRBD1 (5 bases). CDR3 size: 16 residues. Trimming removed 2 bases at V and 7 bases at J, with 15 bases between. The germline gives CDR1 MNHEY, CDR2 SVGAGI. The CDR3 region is CASSYGGSGGNSPLHF. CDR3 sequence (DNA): TGTGCCAGCAGTTACGGAGGATCGGGGGGGAATTCACCCCTCCACTTT.

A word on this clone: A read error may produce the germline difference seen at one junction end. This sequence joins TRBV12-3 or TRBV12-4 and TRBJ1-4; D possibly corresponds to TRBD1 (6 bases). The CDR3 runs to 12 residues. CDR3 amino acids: CASTLGQEKLFF. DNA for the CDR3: TGTGCCAGCACTTTAGGACAGGAAAAACTGTTTTTT.

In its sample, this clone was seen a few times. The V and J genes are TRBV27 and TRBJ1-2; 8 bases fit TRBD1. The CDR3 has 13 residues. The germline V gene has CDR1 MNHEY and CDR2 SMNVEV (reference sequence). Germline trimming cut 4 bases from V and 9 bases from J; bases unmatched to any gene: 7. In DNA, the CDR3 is TGTGCCAGCAGTTGGGGCGGACAGGGAAGCTACACCTTC. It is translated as CASSWGGQGSYTF.

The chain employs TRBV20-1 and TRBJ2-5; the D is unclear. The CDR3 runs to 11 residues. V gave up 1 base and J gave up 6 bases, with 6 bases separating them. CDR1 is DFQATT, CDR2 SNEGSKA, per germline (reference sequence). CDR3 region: CSARVGQTQYF. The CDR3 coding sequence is TGCAGTGCTAGAGTCGGCCAGACCCAGTACTTC.

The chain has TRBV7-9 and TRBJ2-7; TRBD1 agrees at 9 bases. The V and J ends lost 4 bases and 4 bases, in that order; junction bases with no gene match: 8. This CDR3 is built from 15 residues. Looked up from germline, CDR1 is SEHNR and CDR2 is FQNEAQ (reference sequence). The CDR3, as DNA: TGTGCCAGCAGCTCGTTACAGGGGGCAGGGTACGAGCAGTACTTC. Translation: CASSSLQGAGYEQYF. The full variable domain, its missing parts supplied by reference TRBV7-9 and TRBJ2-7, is DTGVSQNPRHKITKRGQNVTFRCDPISEHNRLYWYRQTLGQGPEFLTYFQNEAQLEKSRLLSDRFSAERPKGSFSTLEIQRTEQGDSAMYLCASSSLQGAGYEQYFGPGTRLTVT.

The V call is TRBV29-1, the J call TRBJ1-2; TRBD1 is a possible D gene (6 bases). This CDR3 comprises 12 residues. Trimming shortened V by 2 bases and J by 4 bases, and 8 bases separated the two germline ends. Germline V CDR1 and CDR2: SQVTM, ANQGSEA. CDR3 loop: CSVERGAYGYTF. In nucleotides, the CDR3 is TGCAGCGTTGAACGGGGGGCCTATGGCTACACCTTC.

The CDR3 region has the DNA TGTGCCAGCTCACGGGACAGTATGAACACTGAAGCTTTCTTT. It is translated as CASSRDSMNTEAFF. The chain couples TRBV18 to TRBJ1-1; 7 bases are shared with TRBD1. The CDR3 spans 14 residues. The germline V gene encodes CDR1 KGHSH and CDR2 LQKENI. The V segment lost 4 bases and the J segment 0 bases; nucleotides outside the gene matches: 2.